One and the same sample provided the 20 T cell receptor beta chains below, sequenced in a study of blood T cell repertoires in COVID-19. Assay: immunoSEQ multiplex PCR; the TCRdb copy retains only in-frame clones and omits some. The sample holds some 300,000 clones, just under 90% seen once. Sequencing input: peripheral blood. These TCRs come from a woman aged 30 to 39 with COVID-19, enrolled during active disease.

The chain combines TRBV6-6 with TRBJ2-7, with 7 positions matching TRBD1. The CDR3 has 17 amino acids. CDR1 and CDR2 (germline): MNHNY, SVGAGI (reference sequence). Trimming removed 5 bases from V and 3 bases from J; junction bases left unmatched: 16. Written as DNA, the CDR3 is TGTGCCAGCAGTCTATCTACAGGGGTTACCCTCGTCTACGAGCAGTACGTC. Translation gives CASSLSTGVTLVYEQYV.

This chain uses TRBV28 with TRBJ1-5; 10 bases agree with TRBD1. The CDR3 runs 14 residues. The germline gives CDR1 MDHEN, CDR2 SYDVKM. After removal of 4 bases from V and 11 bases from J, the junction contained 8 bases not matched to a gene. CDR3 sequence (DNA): TGTGCCAGCAGTTCACCCGGGACAGGGGAGGCCCAGCATTTT. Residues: CASSSPGTGEAQHF.

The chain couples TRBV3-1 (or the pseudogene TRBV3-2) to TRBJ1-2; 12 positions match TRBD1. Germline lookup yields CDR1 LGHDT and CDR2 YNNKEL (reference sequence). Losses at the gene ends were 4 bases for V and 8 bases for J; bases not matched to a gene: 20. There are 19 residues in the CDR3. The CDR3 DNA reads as TGTGCCAGCAGCCCGGACTTCCGGGACAGGGGGCGATATACTCCGGGCTACACCTTC. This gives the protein CASSPDFRDRGRYTPGYTF.

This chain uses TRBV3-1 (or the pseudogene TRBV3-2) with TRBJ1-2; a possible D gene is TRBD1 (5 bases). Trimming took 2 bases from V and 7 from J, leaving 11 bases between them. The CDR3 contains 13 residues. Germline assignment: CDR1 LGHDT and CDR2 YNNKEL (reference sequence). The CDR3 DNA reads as TGTGCCAGCAGCCAAACCGGGGGATTTGGCTACACCTTC. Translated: CASSQTGGFGYTF.

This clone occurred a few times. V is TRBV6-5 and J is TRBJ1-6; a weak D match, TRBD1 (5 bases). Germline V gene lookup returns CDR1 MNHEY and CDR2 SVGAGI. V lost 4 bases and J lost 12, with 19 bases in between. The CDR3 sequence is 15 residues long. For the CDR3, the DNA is TGTGCCAGCAGTTCGGAAGGGGCCGGCGATCGACCCCTCCACTTT. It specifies CASSSEGAGDRPLHF.

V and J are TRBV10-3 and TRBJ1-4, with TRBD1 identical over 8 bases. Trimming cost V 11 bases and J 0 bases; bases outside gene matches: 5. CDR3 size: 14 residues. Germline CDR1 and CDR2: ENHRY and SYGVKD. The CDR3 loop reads CASGQGTTNEKLFF. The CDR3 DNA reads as TGTGCCTCCGGACAGGGTACAACTAATGAAAAACTGTTTTTT.

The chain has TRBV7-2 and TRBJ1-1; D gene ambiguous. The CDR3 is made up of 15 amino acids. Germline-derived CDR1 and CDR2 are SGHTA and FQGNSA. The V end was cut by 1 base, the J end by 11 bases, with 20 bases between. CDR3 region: CASSLEYSERVGAFF. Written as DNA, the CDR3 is TGTGCCAGCAGCTTAGAATATTCGGAGAGGGTCGGGGCTTTCTTT.

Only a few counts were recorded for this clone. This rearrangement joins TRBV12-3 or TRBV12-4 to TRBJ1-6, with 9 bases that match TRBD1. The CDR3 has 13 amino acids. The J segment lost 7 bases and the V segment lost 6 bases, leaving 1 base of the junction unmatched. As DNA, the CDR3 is TGTGCCAGCAGCGGGACAGGGAATTCACCCCTCCACTTT. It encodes CASSGTGNSPLHF.

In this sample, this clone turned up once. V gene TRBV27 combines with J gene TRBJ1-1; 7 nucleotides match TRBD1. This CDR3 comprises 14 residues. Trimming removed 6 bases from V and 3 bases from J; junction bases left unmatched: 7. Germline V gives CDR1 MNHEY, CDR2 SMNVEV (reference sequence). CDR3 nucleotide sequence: TGTGCCAGCAGAATTAGAGGGACAGACACTGAAGCTTTCTTT. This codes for CASRIRGTDTEAFF.

CDR3 sequence: CATSDAGTSGVRNTGELFF. The CDR3 bases are TGTGCCACCAGTGACGCCGGGACTAGCGGGGTTCGGAACACCGGGGAGCTGTTTTTT. The rearrangement joins TRBV24-1 to TRBJ2-2; 13 bases align to TRBD2. Trimming at V came to 4 bases and at J to 1 base, leaving 8 bases not matched to a gene. This CDR3 comprises 19 residues. Germline V gene data show CDR1 as KGHDR and CDR2 as SFDVKD.

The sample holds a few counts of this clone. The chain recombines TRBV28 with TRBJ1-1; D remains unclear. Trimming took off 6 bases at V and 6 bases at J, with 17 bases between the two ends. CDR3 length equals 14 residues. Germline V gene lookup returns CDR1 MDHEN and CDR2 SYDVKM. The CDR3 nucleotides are TGTGCCAGCAGGAAAGACACTCCCGGCGCTGAAGCTTTCTTT. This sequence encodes CASRKDTPGAEAFF.

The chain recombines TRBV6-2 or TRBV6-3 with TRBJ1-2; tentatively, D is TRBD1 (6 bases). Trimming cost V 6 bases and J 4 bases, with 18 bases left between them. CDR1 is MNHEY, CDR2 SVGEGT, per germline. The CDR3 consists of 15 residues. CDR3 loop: CASSPSGAAGYGYTF. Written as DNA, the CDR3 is TGTGCCAGCAGCCCGTCAGGGGCGGCCGGCTATGGCTACACCTTC.

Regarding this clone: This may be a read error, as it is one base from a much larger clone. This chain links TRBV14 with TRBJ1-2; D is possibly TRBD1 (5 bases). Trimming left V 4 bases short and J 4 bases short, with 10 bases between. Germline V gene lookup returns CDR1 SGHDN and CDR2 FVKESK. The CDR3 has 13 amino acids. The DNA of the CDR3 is TGTGCCAGCAGCCCCCCAGGGTTCTATGGCTACACCTTC. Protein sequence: CASSPPGFYGYTF.

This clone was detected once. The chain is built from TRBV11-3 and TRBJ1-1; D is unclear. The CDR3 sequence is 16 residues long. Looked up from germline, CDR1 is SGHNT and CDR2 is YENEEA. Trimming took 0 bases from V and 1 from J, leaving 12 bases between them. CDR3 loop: CASSLDDWRGNTEAFF. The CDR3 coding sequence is TGTGCCAGCAGCTTAGATGACTGGCGGGGGAACACTGAAGCTTTCTTT.

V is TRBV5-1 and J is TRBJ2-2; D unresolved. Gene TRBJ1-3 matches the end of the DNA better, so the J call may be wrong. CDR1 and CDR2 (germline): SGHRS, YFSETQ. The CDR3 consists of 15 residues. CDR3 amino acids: CASSLGPGSGNTIYF. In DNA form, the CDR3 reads TGCGCCAGCAGCTTGGGGCCAGGTTCTGGAAACACCATATATTTT.

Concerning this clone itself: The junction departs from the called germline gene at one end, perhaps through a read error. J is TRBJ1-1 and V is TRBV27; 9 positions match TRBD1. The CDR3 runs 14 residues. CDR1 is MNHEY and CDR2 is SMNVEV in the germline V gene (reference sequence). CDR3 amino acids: CASSFDRGNPEAFF. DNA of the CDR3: TGTGCCAGCAGTTTCGACAGGGGGAACCCTGAAGCTTTCTTT.

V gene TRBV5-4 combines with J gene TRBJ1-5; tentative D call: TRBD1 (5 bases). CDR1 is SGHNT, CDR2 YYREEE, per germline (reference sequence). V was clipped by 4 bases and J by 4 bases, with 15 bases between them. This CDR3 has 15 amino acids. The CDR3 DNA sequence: TGTGCCAGCAGCGATACAGGTTCCCCAAATCAGCCCCAGCATTTT. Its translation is CASSDTGSPNQPQHF.

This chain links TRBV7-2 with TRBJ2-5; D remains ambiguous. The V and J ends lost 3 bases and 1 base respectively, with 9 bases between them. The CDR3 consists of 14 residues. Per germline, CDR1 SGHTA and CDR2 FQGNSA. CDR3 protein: CASSLRWVQETQYF. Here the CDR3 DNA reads TGTGCCAGCAGCTTGAGGTGGGTCCAAGAGACCCAGTACTTC.

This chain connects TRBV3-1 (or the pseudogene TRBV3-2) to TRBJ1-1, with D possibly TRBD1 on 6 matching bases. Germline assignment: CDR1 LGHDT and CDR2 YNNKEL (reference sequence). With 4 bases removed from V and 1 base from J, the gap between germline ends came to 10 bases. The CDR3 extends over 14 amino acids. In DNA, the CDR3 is TGTGCCAGCAGCCCGGACAGCACGAACACTGAAGCTTTCTTT. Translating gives CASSPDSTNTEAFF.

This chain's CDR3 is CASSTTHQSYYGYTF. In DNA, the CDR3 is TGTGCCAGCAGCACTACCCATCAATCCTACTATGGCTACACCTTC. The chain combines TRBV28 with TRBJ1-2; D gene ambiguous. Trimming took off 6 bases at V and 3 bases at J, with 17 bases between the two ends. The CDR3 length is 15 residues. The germline V gene has CDR1 MDHEN and CDR2 SYDVKM.